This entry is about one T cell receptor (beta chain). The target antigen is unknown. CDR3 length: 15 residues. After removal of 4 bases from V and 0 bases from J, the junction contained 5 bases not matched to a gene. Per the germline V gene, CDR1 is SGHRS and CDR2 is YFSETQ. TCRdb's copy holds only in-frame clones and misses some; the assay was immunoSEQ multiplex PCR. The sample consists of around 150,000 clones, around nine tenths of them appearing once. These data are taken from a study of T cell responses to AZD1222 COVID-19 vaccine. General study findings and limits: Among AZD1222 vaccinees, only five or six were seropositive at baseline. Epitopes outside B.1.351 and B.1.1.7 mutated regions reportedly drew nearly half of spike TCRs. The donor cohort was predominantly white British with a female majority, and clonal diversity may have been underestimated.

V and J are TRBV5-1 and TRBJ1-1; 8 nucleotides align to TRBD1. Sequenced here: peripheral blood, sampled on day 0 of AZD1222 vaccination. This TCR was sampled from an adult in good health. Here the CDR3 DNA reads TGCGCCAGCAGCACGGACAGGGACATGAACACTGAAGCTTTCTTT. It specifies CASSTDRDMNTEAFF.